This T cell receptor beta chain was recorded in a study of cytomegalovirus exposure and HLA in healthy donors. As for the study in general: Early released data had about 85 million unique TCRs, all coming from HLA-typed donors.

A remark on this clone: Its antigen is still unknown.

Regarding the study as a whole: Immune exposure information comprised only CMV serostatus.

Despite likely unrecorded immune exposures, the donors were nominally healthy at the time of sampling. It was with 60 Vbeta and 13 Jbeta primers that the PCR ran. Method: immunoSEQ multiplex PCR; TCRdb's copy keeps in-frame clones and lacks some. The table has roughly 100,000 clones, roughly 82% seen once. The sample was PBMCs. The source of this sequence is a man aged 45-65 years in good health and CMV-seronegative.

CDR3 nucleotides: TGTGCCAGCAGTTTGGGGCAATATAGGGTAAATGAGCAGTTCTTC. It codes for CASSLGQYRVNEQFF. V and J are TRBV7-2 and TRBJ2-1; D might be TRBD1 (5 bases). Germline-derived CDR1 and CDR2 are SGHTA and FQGNSA. There are 15 residues in the CDR3. Deletions cut 6 bases from V and 7 bases from J, with 19 bases between.